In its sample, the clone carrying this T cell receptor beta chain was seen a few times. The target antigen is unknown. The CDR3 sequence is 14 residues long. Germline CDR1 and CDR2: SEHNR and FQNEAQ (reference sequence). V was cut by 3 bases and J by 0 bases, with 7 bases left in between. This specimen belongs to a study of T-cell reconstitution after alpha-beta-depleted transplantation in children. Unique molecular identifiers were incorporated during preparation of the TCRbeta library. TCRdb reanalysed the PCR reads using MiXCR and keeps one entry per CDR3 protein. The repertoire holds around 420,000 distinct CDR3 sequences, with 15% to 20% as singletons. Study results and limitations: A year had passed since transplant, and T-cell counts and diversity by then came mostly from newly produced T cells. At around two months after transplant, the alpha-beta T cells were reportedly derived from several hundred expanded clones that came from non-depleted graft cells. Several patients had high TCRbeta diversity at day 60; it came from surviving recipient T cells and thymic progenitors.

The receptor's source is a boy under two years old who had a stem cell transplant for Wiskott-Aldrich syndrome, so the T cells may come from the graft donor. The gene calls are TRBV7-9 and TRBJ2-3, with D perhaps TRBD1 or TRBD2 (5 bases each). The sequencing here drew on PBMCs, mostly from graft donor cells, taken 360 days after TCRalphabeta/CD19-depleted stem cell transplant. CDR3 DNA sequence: TGTGCCAGCAGCTTGGGGGTTAGCACAGATACGCAGTATTTT. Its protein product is CASSLGVSTDTQYF.